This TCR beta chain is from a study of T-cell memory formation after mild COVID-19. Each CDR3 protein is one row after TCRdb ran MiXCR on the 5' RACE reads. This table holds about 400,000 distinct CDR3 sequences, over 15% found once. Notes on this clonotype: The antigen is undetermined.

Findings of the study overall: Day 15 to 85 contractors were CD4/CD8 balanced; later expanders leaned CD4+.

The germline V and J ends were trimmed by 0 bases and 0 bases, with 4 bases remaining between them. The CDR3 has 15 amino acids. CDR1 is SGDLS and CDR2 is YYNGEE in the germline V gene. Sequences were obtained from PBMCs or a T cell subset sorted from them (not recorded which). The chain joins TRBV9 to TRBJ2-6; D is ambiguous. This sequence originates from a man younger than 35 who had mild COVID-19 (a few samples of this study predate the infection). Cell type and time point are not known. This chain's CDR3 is CASSVVRSGANVLTF. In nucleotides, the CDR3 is TGTGCCAGCAGCGTAGTCCGCTCTGGGGCCAACGTCCTGACTTTC.